These 29 T cell receptor beta chains came from one sample sequenced in a study of blood T cell repertoires in COVID-19. TCRdb's table, derived via immunoSEQ multiplex PCR, lists solely in-frame clones and lacks some. The repertoire consists of 300,000 to 400,000 clones, with about four fifths occurring once and the leading ten covering around 3%. The sample taken for sequencing was peripheral blood. The receptor set was obtained from a man under 40 with active or convalescent COVID-19.

The chain has TRBV9 and TRBJ2-1, with D unresolved. Germline V gene data show CDR1 as SGDLS and CDR2 as YYNGEE. The length of the CDR3 is 11 residues. The ends were cut back, 4 bases at V and 8 bases at J, with 7 bases in the middle. CDR3 region: CASSTEYEQFF. CDR3 in DNA: TGTGCCAGCAGCACAGAGTATGAGCAGTTCTTC.

The V and J genes are TRBV29-1 and TRBJ2-2, with 10 bases lining up with TRBD2. Trimming removed 3 bases from V and 6 bases from J; junction bases left unmatched: 4. The CDR3 is 14 residues long. The germline V gene has CDR1 SQVTM and CDR2 ANQGSEA. The CDR3 loop is CSVEPSGRPGELFF. DNA of the CDR3: TGCAGCGTTGAGCCTAGCGGGAGACCCGGGGAGCTGTTTTTT.

This clone was recorded once. CDR3 DNA: TGTGCCAGCGACCGGGACAGCTCCAATCAGCCCCAGCATTTT. It is translated as CASDRDSSNQPQHF. The chain has TRBV19 and TRBJ1-5; 7 nucleotides line up with TRBD1. This CDR3 comprises 14 residues. Germline V CDR1 and CDR2: LNHDA, SQIVND (reference sequence). V gave up 9 bases and J gave up 3 bases; unmatched junction bases: 8.

The V and J genes are TRBV30 and TRBJ1-1, with no clear D. Between the trimmed V and J ends, which lost 6 bases and 3 bases, there was a span of 8 bases. The CDR3 spans 11 residues. Germline CDR1 is GTSNPN and CDR2 is SVGIG (reference sequence). CDR3 region: CACGRDTEAFF. Here the CDR3 DNA reads TGTGCCTGCGGACGGGACACTGAAGCTTTCTTT.

The chain employs TRBV28 and TRBJ2-3; 7 positions agree with TRBD2. Germline trimming cut 6 bases from V and 1 base from J; bases unmatched to any gene: 10. The CDR3 sequence is 16 residues long. CDR1 is MDHEN, CDR2 SYDVKM, per germline. Here the CDR3 DNA reads TGTGCCAGCAGCTACCGTCCGGCGGGAGGCACAGATACGCAGTATTTT. The encoded protein is CASSYRPAGGTDTQYF.

V gene TRBV11-2 combines with J gene TRBJ1-2; D not certain. V was cut by 1 base and J by 7 bases, with 10 bases left in between. CDR1 and CDR2 (germline): SGHAT, FQNNGV. CDR3 length equals 13 residues. CDR3 in DNA: TGTGCCAGCAGCTTAGGGGGTCGGGGTGGCTACACCTTC. It specifies CASSLGGRGGYTF.

The V gene is TRBV5-1, the J gene TRBJ1-1; 10 bases match TRBD1. CDR1 SGHRS and CDR2 YFSETQ come from the germline V gene. There are 15 residues in the CDR3. V lost 4 bases to trimming and J lost 2 bases; unmatched junction nucleotides: 5. This chain's CDR3 is CASSVDRGTNTEAFF. DNA for the CDR3: TGCGCCAGCAGCGTGGACAGGGGGACAAACACTGAAGCTTTCTTT.

This chain joins TRBV5-1 and TRBJ1-1; TRBD1 agrees at 9 bases. V lost 4 bases, J lost 5 bases, and 6 bases stayed unmatched. Germline-derived CDR1 and CDR2 are SGHRS and YFSETQ. CDR3 length: 14 residues. CDR3 sequence: CASSILTGGTEAFF. CDR3 coding DNA: TGCGCCAGCAGCATTTTGACAGGGGGAACTGAAGCTTTCTTT.

V and J are TRBV5-1 and TRBJ2-1; D is possibly TRBD2 (5 bases). V shed 4 bases and J shed 5 bases, with 19 bases lying between them. The V gene's germline CDR1 is SGHRS and CDR2 YFSETQ. There are 16 residues in the CDR3. CDR3 in DNA: TGCGCCAGCAGCCCTGTAGCCGCGGGCGGCAACAATGAGCAGTTCTTC. Amino acid sequence: CASSPVAAGGNNEQFF.

CDR3 sequence (DNA): TGTGCCAGCAGCTTAGATCAAACCTCAGGGGAGCAGTACTTC. This translates into CASSLDQTSGEQYF. V usage is TRBV7-9 and J usage is TRBJ2-7; TRBD1 is a possible D gene (5 bases). V dropped 1 base and J dropped 7 bases, with 14 bases sitting between them. The CDR3 extends over 14 amino acids. The germline gives CDR1 SEHNR, CDR2 FQNEAQ (reference sequence).

The chain uses TRBV5-1 and TRBJ2-4, with a tentative D call TRBD2 (5 bases). V was clipped by 4 bases and J by 1 base, with 15 bases between them. CDR3 length equals 16 residues. CDR1 is SGHRS, CDR2 YFSETQ, per germline. CDR3 sequence (DNA): TGCGCCAGCAGCGTAGGGAGCCTGGTGGCCAAAAACATTCAGTACTTC. Translating it yields CASSVGSLVAKNIQYF.

The chain uses TRBV2 and TRBJ2-1, with 8 bases fitting TRBD1. CDR3 length: 13 residues. Germline V CDR1 and CDR2: SNHLY, FYNNEI. V trimming: 2 bases; J trimming: 16 bases; junction bases outside the gene matches: 10. This CDR3 reads CASSEQPGTGCFF. CDR3 sequence (DNA): TGTGCCAGCAGTGAACAACCGGGGACAGGTTGTTTCTTC.

This clone has only a few counts. This chain links TRBV7-2 with TRBJ2-3; 7 bases are shared with TRBD2. After removal of 5 bases from V and 4 bases from J, the junction contained 12 bases not matched to a gene. This CDR3 has 16 amino acids. Germline CDR1 reads SGHTA; CDR2 reads FQGNSA. CDR3 residues: CASSLSGGGGADTQYF. The CDR3 DNA reads as TGTGCCAGCAGCCTGTCTGGCGGGGGAGGGGCAGATACGCAGTATTTT. The full variable domain, with the rest looked up from reference TRBV7-2 and TRBJ2-3, is GAGVSQSPSNKVTEKGKDVELRCDPISGHTALYWYRQSLGQGLEFLIYFQGNSAPDKSGLPSDRFSAERTGGSVSTLTIQRTQQEDSAVYLCASSLSGGGGADTQYFGPGTRLTVL.

The chain carries TRBV28 and TRBJ1-1; D possibly corresponds to TRBD1 (6 bases). The V gene's germline CDR1 is MDHEN and CDR2 SYDVKM. CDR3 size: 15 residues. The V and J ends lost 10 bases and 1 base respectively, with 19 bases between them. The CDR3 coding sequence is TGTGCCATTACCCGGGGGGGCTTCGGGAACACTGAAGCTTTCTTT. Translating it yields CAITRGGFGNTEAFF.

The CDR3 spells CASSLQGAQPQHF. The CDR3 region has the DNA TGTGCCAGCAGTTTACAGGGGGCTCAGCCCCAGCATTTT. This chain connects TRBV6-5 to TRBJ1-5; 9 bases fit TRBD1. J gave up 6 bases and V 4 bases, and 1 base lay outside the gene matches. Germline V CDR1 and CDR2: MNHEY, SVGAGI. There are 13 residues in the CDR3.

The CDR3 bases are TGTGCCAGTAGTCGGGATCAAGAGACCCAGTACTTC. Its translation is CASSRDQETQYF. This chain links TRBV19 with TRBJ2-5; D may be TRBD2 (5 bases). The CDR3 length is 12 residues. Per germline, CDR1 LNHDA and CDR2 SQIVND (reference sequence). V was trimmed by 5 bases and J by 2 bases, leaving 6 bases between them.

This clone was observed a single time. The CDR3 sequence: CASRDRVGTEAFF. CDR3 coding DNA: TGTGCCAGTAGGGACAGGGTTGGCACTGAAGCTTTCTTT. The chain recombines TRBV19 with TRBJ1-1, with 8 positions matching TRBD1. From germline, CDR1 is LNHDA and CDR2 SQIVND (reference sequence). The CDR3 contains 13 residues. The J segment lost 4 bases and the V segment lost 6 bases, leaving 4 bases of the junction unmatched.

The gene calls are TRBV3-1 (or the pseudogene TRBV3-2) and TRBJ1-3; D call uncertain. Per the germline V gene, CDR1 is LGHDT and CDR2 is YNNKEL (reference sequence). V lost 4 bases, J lost 4 bases, and 11 bases lay in between. This CDR3 region has 14 residues. CDR3 sequence: CASSLGVEGNTIYF. CDR3 bases: TGTGCCAGCAGCCTGGGAGTTGAGGGAAACACCATATATTTT.

The V call is TRBV5-5, the J call TRBJ1-1; TRBD1 is a possible D gene (6 bases). This CDR3 contains 11 residues. The ends were cut back, 4 bases at V and 11 bases at J, with 12 bases in the middle. Germline V CDR1 and CDR2: SGHKS, YYEKEE (reference sequence). CDR3 nucleotides: TGTGCCAGCAGCGGGGGCTTCTGGGCTTTCTTT. Translating it yields CASSGGFWAFF.

This chain links TRBV7-8 with TRBJ2-7, with 13 bases that match TRBD2. The CDR3 spans 14 residues. V dropped 8 bases and J dropped 7; count of bases not matched to a gene: 8. In germline, CDR1 is SGHVS, CDR2 FQNEAQ. In nucleotides, the CDR3 is TGTGCCAGCTCCTGGACTAGCGGGAGTGAAGAGCAGTACTTC. This sequence encodes CASSWTSGSEEQYF.

The chain recombines TRBV29-1 with TRBJ2-7, with TRBD1 matching 10 bases. Germline V gene data show CDR1 as SQVTM and CDR2 as ANQGSEA. The CDR3 covers 13 residues. Trimming removed 4 bases from V and 2 bases from J; junction bases left unmatched: 2. CDR3 nucleotides: TGCAGCGTTGGTGGGACAGGGGCCTACGAGCAGTACTTC. This gives the protein CSVGGTGAYEQYF.

The rearrangement joins TRBV27 to TRBJ2-6, with 7 bases fitting TRBD1. The CDR3 spans 17 residues. Germline V gene sequence: CDR1 MNHEY, CDR2 SMNVEV (reference sequence). J was trimmed by 2 bases and V by 7 bases; bases with no gene match: 11. Here the CDR3 DNA reads TGTGCCAGCACACCCCTGGGACAGTCCGCTGGGGCCAACGTCCTGACTTTC. Translating it yields CASTPLGQSAGANVLTF.

This chain links TRBV18 with TRBJ2-3; D not resolved. The CDR3 is 12 amino acids. V gave up 2 bases and J gave up 5 bases, with 5 bases separating them. The V gene's germline CDR1 is KGHSH and CDR2 LQKENI. CDR3 protein: CASSPEEDTQYF. The CDR3 nucleotides read TGTGCCAGCTCACCAGAGGAAGATACGCAGTATTTT. Based on the CDR3 plus reference TRBV18 and TRBJ2-3, the full variable domain is NAGVMQNPRHLVRRRGQEARLRCSPMKGHSHVYWYRQLPEEGLKFMVYLQKENIIDESGMPKERFSAEFPKEGPSILRIQQVVRGDSAAYFCASSPEEDTQYFGPGTRLTVL.

The chain employs TRBV25-1 and TRBJ2-1; D is possibly TRBD2 (5 bases). CDR1 and CDR2 from the germline V gene are MGHDK and SYGVNS. The CDR3 runs to 14 residues. Trimming removed 3 bases at V and 4 bases at J, with 10 bases between. The chain's CDR3 is CASSDGKYYNEQFF. The CDR3 DNA sequence: TGTGCCAGCAGTGACGGGAAATATTACAATGAGCAGTTCTTC.

J is TRBJ2-1 and V is TRBV5-1; 9 bases match TRBD2. V gave up 2 bases and J gave up 4 bases; unmatched junction bases: 4. CDR3 length equals 15 residues. Germline assignment: CDR1 SGHRS and CDR2 YFSETQ. Here the CDR3 reads CASSLGTSHYNEQFF. The CDR3 DNA sequence: TGCGCCAGCAGCTTAGGGACTAGCCATTACAATGAGCAGTTCTTC.

The V and J genes are TRBV10-3 and TRBJ1-2; D gene unclear. Germline assignment: CDR1 ENHRY and CDR2 SYGVKD. V shed 7 bases and J shed 0 bases, with 15 bases lying between them. The length of the CDR3 is 15 residues. The CDR3 sequence is CAINPGLEPNYGYTF. The CDR3 DNA follows: TGTGCCATCAACCCGGGGTTGGAGCCTAACTATGGCTACACCTTC.

The V and J genes are TRBV29-1 and TRBJ2-5; 11 bases are shared with TRBD2. CDR1 is SQVTM, CDR2 ANQGSEA, per germline. The CDR3 has 14 residues. V was clipped by 5 bases and J by 5 bases; unmatched bases: 7. CDR3: CSVFSGRAQETQYF. The CDR3 nucleotides are TGCAGCGTTTTTAGCGGGAGGGCCCAGGAGACCCAGTACTTC.

The genes are TRBV5-4 and TRBJ2-2, with 9 bases lining up with TRBD2. The CDR3 extends over 15 amino acids. Germline values: CDR1 SGHNT, CDR2 YYREEE (reference sequence). V trimming: 0 bases; J trimming: 6 bases; junction bases outside the gene matches: 3. CDR3 residues: CASSLGLAGSGELFF. The DNA of the CDR3 is TGTGCCAGCAGCTTGGGGCTAGCGGGATCCGGGGAGCTGTTTTTT.

The gene calls are TRBV24-1 and TRBJ1-2, with D possibly TRBD1 on 6 matching bases. This CDR3 is 13 amino acids long. Trimming cost V 5 bases and J 0 bases, with 6 bases left between them. Germline V gives CDR1 KGHDR, CDR2 SFDVKD. The CDR3 nucleotides are TGTGCCACCAGTGCAGGGGCTAACTATGGCTACACCTTC. The encoded protein is CATSAGANYGYTF.